This T cell receptor beta chain derives from a study of HIV-infected patients and healthy controls. Regarding the study as a whole: In HIV-infected patients, the apparent post-therapy Gini index recovery did not replicate in size-matched data. Compared with controls, mean Gini indices were significantly raised in HIV-infected repertoires, possibly indicating oligoclonality.

All unsorted peripheral T cells were captured because whole blood was used without fractionation. Looked up from germline, CDR1 is MNHEY and CDR2 is SVGAGI. The V and J ends lost 5 bases and 3 bases, in that order; junction bases with no gene match: 5. There are 15 residues in the CDR3. Approximately 500 ng RNA was reverse transcribed with alpha and beta constant-region primers. Separate chain-specific third strand synthesis with multiplexing indices produced the alpha and beta libraries. Ligation attached cDNA to a 5' RACE adapter that carried a random hexamer and SP2 site. Two random hexamers, added before amplification and joined, formed each molecule's 12-nucleotide barcode. TCRdb passed the 5' RACE reads through MiXCR, listing each CDR3 protein once. Here the sample spans approximately 14,000 distinct CDR3 sequences, around 9% being singletons. The sample holds many counts of this clonotype. Its antigen is undetermined.

This sequence originates from an adult in good health. The chain recombines TRBV6-5 with TRBJ1-5, with 9 bases matching TRBD1. The sequencing input was blood. The DNA of the CDR3 is TGTGCCAGCAGTCCGGGACAGGGCGACAATCAGCCCCAGCATTTT. It translates to CASSPGQGDNQPQHF.